This entry lists 26 T cell receptor beta chains sequenced from one sample in a study of CD8+ T cells in alopecia areata (dated by TCRdb to 2016 to 2019). This specimen's time point label, interpreted: baseline before oral tofacitinib. From alopecia areata patients, peripheral blood was collected along with lesional scalp punch biopsies. Library preparation used the immunoSEQ multiplex PCR assay. To provide template for TCR sequencing, every sample had RNA extracted and reverse transcribed into cDNA. Drawn from immuneACCESS, this table holds only the in-frame rearrangements with V and J called that TCRdb kept. Clones are partly lost; checked studies trace under half to an unresolved V gene and leave the rest unexplained. Counted in this sample were roughly 19,000 clones; about 59% of them appeared once. Clones ranked in the top ten supply 6% to 7% of the sample. The input for sequencing was skin, taken at week 0. These receptors all stem from a human donor with alopecia areata.

The chain recombines TRBV4-2 with TRBJ2-1; 9 bases align to TRBD2. The germline V gene encodes CDR1 LGHNA and CDR2 YNFKEQ. The length of the CDR3 is 16 residues. After removal of 0 bases from V and 9 bases from J, the junction contained 9 bases not matched to a gene. The CDR3 DNA reads TGTGCCAGCAGCCAAGAGGGGGCGGGGGGGCTTGGTGAGCAGTTCTTC. Protein product: CASSQEGAGGLGEQFF.

This chain uses TRBV28 with TRBJ1-5; D remains ambiguous. Germline V lookup: CDR1 MDHEN, CDR2 SYDVKM. This CDR3 comprises 13 residues. The V and J ends lost 6 bases and 2 bases respectively, with 8 bases between them. The CDR3 loop is CASSQTGNQPQHF. As DNA, the CDR3 is TGTGCCAGCAGCCAAACAGGCAATCAGCCCCAGCATTTT.

The chain is built from TRBV6-6 and TRBJ2-3, with D perhaps matching TRBD1 (6 bases). There are 15 residues in the CDR3. Germline V lookup: CDR1 MNHNY, CDR2 SVGAGI (reference sequence). The V gene lost 6 bases and the J gene lost 0 bases, with 13 bases spanning the gap. CDR3 in DNA: TGTGCCAGCAGAAACGGGGACACTAGCACAGATACGCAGTATTTT. It specifies CASRNGDTSTDTQYF.

V usage is TRBV15 and J usage is TRBJ1-2; perhaps TRBD1 as D (5 bases). The CDR3 runs 13 residues. Trimming cost V 0 bases and J 7 bases, with 9 bases left between them. Per the germline V gene, CDR1 is LNHNV and CDR2 is YYDKDF (reference sequence). The CDR3 DNA reads as TGTGCCACCAGCAGAGACCAGGGTTTTGGCTACACCTTC. Encoded protein: CATSRDQGFGYTF. The variable domain in full, completed from reference TRBV15 and TRBJ1-2, reads DAMVIQNPRYQVTQFGKPVTLSCSQTLNHNVMYWYQQKSSQAPKLLFHYYDKDFNNEADTPDNFQSRRPNTSFCFLDIRSPGLGDTAMYLCATSRDQGFGYTFGSGTRLTVV.

This clone was detected once. The V and J genes are TRBV7-2 and TRBJ1-1; D is uncertain. This CDR3 region has 12 residues. Germline V gives CDR1 SGHTA, CDR2 FQGNSA. V shed 1 base and J shed 7 bases, with 7 bases lying between them. The CDR3 nucleotides are TGTGCCAGCAGCTTAGGGACGGTTGAAGCTTTCTTT. This gives the protein CASSLGTVEAFF.

V and J are TRBV7-2 and TRBJ2-5, with unresolved D. The end of the DNA aligns better with TRBJ2-7, so the J call may be wrong. CDR1 SGHTA and CDR2 FQGNSA come from the germline V gene. This CDR3 comprises 13 residues. This CDR3 reads CASSSFSSYEQYF. CDR3 nucleotide sequence: TGTGCCAGCAGCTCATTTAGCTCCTACGAGCAGTACTTC.

V and J are TRBV4-1 and TRBJ2-3; D remains unclear. The CDR3 runs 16 residues. Germline assignment: CDR1 MGHRA and CDR2 YSYEKL. V was shortened by 0 bases and J by 0 bases, with 10 bases between the two germline ends. DNA of the CDR3: TGCGCCAGCAGCCAAGAGGTGGCGGCTAGCACAGATACGCAGTATTTT. Translating it yields CASSQEVAASTDTQYF.

The chain couples TRBV30 to TRBJ2-3, with D possibly being TRBD2 (6 bases). Trimming took off 0 bases at V and 2 bases at J, with 12 bases between the two ends. This CDR3 region has 15 residues. CDR1 and CDR2 from the germline V gene are GTSNPN and SVGIG (reference sequence). CDR3 DNA sequence: TGTGCCTGGAGTGTAAGAGCGGGCGTCACAGATACGCAGTATTTT. Its protein product is CAWSVRAGVTDTQYF.

This chain links TRBV5-1 with TRBJ1-6; TRBD1 matches 9 bases. The V gene's germline CDR1 is SGHRS and CDR2 YFSETQ. The junction had 9 bases not matched to a gene; V was cut back by 4 bases and J by 10 bases. The CDR3 spans 15 residues. The CDR3 nucleotides are TGCGCCAGCAGCAACCGACAGGGGGGGGGCTCACCCCTCCACTTT. As protein: CASSNRQGGGSPLHF.

V and J are TRBV27 and TRBJ1-2; D unresolved. Trimming stripped 1 base from V and 7 bases from J, with 13 bases between. This CDR3 comprises 14 residues. Germline V lookup: CDR1 MNHEY, CDR2 SMNVEV (reference sequence). The CDR3 DNA follows: TGTGCCAGCAGTTTATTGGGCATGAGTAGTGGCTACACCTTC. Residues: CASSLLGMSSGYTF.

The CDR3 DNA sequence: TGTGCCAGCAGCTCCCAAAGTATTTTGTCCACTGAAGCTTTCTTT. Translating it yields CASSSQSILSTEAFF. The chain combines TRBV13 with TRBJ1-1; D unresolved. Germline values: CDR1 PRHDT, CDR2 FYEKMQ (reference sequence). The CDR3 loop spans 15 amino acids. V was pared by 4 bases and J by 4 bases, with 16 bases between.

This chain links TRBV9 with TRBJ1-4; D might be TRBD1 (6 bases). V dropped 4 bases and J dropped 13 bases, with 14 bases sitting between them. This CDR3 comprises 12 residues. The germline CDR1 and CDR2 sequences are SGDLS and YYNGEE. CDR3 loop: CASSSQGKGLFF. Here the CDR3 DNA reads TGTGCCAGCAGCTCACAGGGTAAGGGACTGTTTTTT.

This chain connects TRBV14 to TRBJ2-5; D not resolved. Germline V gene data show CDR1 as SGHDN and CDR2 as FVKESK. This CDR3 spans 11 amino acids. V lost 4 bases, J lost 6 bases, and 6 bases lay in between. The CDR3 region has the DNA TGTGCCAGCAGCCGATTCCAGACCCAGTACTTC. Translating it yields CASSRFQTQYF.

The rearrangement joins TRBV9 to TRBJ1-2, with a possible D match to TRBD1 (5 bases). The CDR3 loop spans 14 amino acids. In germline, CDR1 is SGDLS, CDR2 YYNGEE. Trimming shortened V by 4 bases and J by 6 bases, and 16 bases separated the two germline ends. The CDR3 sequence: CASSPAGGTDGYTF. CDR3 nucleotide sequence: TGTGCCAGCAGCCCGGCCGGGGGGACGGATGGCTACACCTTC.

This clone was recorded a few times. The CDR3: CASSKSREKLFF. The CDR3 region has the DNA TGTGCCAGCAGCAAATCACGAGAAAAACTGTTTTTT. The chain combines TRBV6-5 with TRBJ1-4; D remains unclear. Germline-derived CDR1 and CDR2 are MNHEY and SVGAGI. V dropped 6 bases and J dropped 8 bases, with 10 bases sitting between them. This CDR3 is 12 amino acids long.

The CDR3 region is CASSIWGPGELFF. For the CDR3, the DNA is TGTGCCAGTAGTATATGGGGGCCCGGGGAGCTGTTTTTT. This chain links TRBV19 with TRBJ2-2; a possible D gene is TRBD1 (6 bases). Looked up from germline, CDR1 is LNHDA and CDR2 is SQIVND (reference sequence). The V end lost 2 bases, the J end lost 6 bases, and 7 bases lay between the germline ends. This CDR3 is built from 13 residues.

The V gene is TRBV2, the J gene TRBJ2-3; D uncertain. CDR1 is SNHLY and CDR2 is FYNNEI in the germline V gene. V lost 3 bases, J lost 1 base, and 8 bases lay in between. The CDR3 has 14 amino acids. The CDR3 sequence: CASSESVGTDTQYF. CDR3 DNA: TGTGCCAGCAGTGAGAGCGTGGGCACAGATACGCAGTATTTT.

This clone occurred a few times. The chain employs TRBV6-1 and TRBJ2-5; possibly TRBD1 or TRBD2 for D (5 bases each). The CDR3 is 15 amino acids. Trimming stripped 5 bases from V and 0 bases from J, with 13 bases between. Germline CDR1 is MNHNS and CDR2 is SASEGT. CDR3 amino acids: CASSSGAFYQETQYF. The CDR3 DNA reads TGTGCCAGCAGTTCCGGGGCCTTCTACCAAGAGACCCAGTACTTC.

This clone was observed a handful of times. V and J are TRBV6-5 and TRBJ2-2; a weak D match, TRBD2 (5 bases). Deletions cut 6 bases from V and 4 bases from J, with 9 bases between. CDR1 is MNHEY and CDR2 is SVGAGI in the germline V gene. The CDR3 runs 13 residues. This CDR3 is CASSRTFTGELFF. Written as DNA, the CDR3 is TGTGCCAGCAGCCGGACTTTCACCGGGGAGCTGTTTTTT.

This chain connects TRBV5-4 to TRBJ2-3; D is perhaps TRBD1 (5 bases). The CDR3 extends over 18 amino acids. Germline V gene data show CDR1 as SGHNT and CDR2 as YYREEE (reference sequence). Trimming took off 0 bases at V and 1 base at J, with 18 bases between the two ends. The CDR3 DNA reads TGTGCCAGCAGCTTGGACAGGATCGGCGCAAGAGGCACAGATACGCAGTATTTT. Its protein is CASSLDRIGARGTDTQYF.

As to this clone: At the DNA level, this CDR3 is encoded by other sequences in the same sample as well. The chain couples TRBV7-8 to TRBJ2-1; 9 bases agree with TRBD2. This CDR3 is 14 amino acids long. V shed 1 base and J 12 bases; nucleotides not matched to a gene: 7. The V gene's germline CDR1 is SGHVS and CDR2 FQNEAQ. The CDR3 loop is CASSLGGGGAAQFF. In nucleotides, the CDR3 is TGTGCCAGCAGCTTAGGTGGCGGGGGGGCCGCGCAGTTCTTC. Drawing the rest from reference TRBV7-8 and TRBJ2-1, the complete variable domain is GAGVSQSPRYKVAKRGQDVALRCDPISGHVSLFWYQQALGQGPEFLTYFQNEAQLDKSGLPSDRFFAERPEGSVSTLKIQRTQQEDSAVYLCASSLGGGGAAQFFGPGTRLTVL.

The chain uses TRBV6-5 and TRBJ1-5; 12 nucleotides match TRBD1. The ends lost 4 bases at V and 13 bases at J; junction bases unmatched: 5. The CDR3 runs to 13 residues. Germline CDR1 is MNHEY and CDR2 is SVGAGI. For the CDR3, the DNA is TGTGCCAGCAGTTGGGGGACAGGGGGCGCTCAGCATTTT. Translated: CASSWGTGGAQHF.

The J gene is TRBJ1-6, the V gene TRBV28; no firm D call. Germline-derived CDR1 and CDR2 are MDHEN and SYDVKM. The CDR3 is made up of 13 amino acids. Trimming removed 6 bases at V and 9 bases at J, with 12 bases between. The CDR3 loop is CASRALQSSPLHF. CDR3 bases: TGTGCCAGCAGGGCTCTACAGAGTTCACCCCTCCACTTT.

This clone was seen a few times. The V gene is TRBV6-5, the J gene TRBJ2-7, with D possibly matching TRBD2 (6 bases). Germline V gene data show CDR1 as MNHEY and CDR2 as SVGAGI. This CDR3 has 16 amino acids. Trimming stripped 2 bases from V and 1 base from J, with 15 bases between. CDR3 sequence reads: CASSYGSGLLSYEQYF. The CDR3 coding sequence is TGTGCCAGCAGTTACGGGTCGGGACTTTTGTCCTACGAGCAGTACTTC.

V and J are TRBV7-2 and TRBJ2-1; tentative D call: TRBD2 (5 bases). The CDR3 runs 13 residues. The germline V gene has CDR1 SGHTA and CDR2 FQGNSA. The germline V and J ends were trimmed by 3 bases and 7 bases, with 10 bases remaining between them. CDR3 sequence: CASSLGWRNEQFF. DNA of the CDR3: TGTGCCAGCAGCTTGGGCTGGAGGAATGAGCAGTTCTTC.

This clone was detected only a few times. This chain connects TRBV4-1 to TRBJ1-2, with TRBD1 matching 7 bases. The V gene's germline CDR1 is MGHRA and CDR2 YSYEKL. The CDR3 extends over 16 amino acids. Trimming cost V 5 bases and J 4 bases; bases outside gene matches: 13. The CDR3 DNA is TGCGCCAGCAGCGCGCACAGGGGTGGGAGGCTCTATGGCTACACCTTC. Its translation: CASSAHRGGRLYGYTF.